Listed below are T cell receptor beta chains from one sample, sequenced in a study of blood T cell repertoires in COVID-19. Profiling relied on immunoSEQ multiplex PCR, and the TCRdb table lists in-frame clones only, not all of them. The sample records about 140,000 clones, about 79% being singletons. The sample comprised PBMCs or T cells enriched from blood (not recorded which). The receptor source for this set is a woman aged 45-65 years who had recovered from COVID-19. The CDR3 runs from the conserved cysteine through the conserved F or W. The D gene is left open where the match is weak. A row's size may be missing; if present it is once, few, many or a size class.

size	V	D	J	DNA	CDR3
once	TRBV2	TRBD1	TRBJ1-2	TGTGCCAGCACGGACAGGGGCCACTATGGCTACACCTTC	CASTDRGHYGYTF
-	TRBV5-8	-	TRBJ1-3	TGTGCCAGCAGCGAACTTGTAAGGGAGTCCGGAAACACCATATATTTT	CASSELVRESGNTIYF
-	TRBV6-5	TRBD1	TRBJ1-2	TGTGCCAGCTCCTTGGACAGGGGGTATGGCTACACCTTC	CASSLDRGYGYTF
few	TRBV5-1	-	TRBJ2-7	TGCGCCAGCAGCCGGACCGGTCCGGGATACTCCTACGAGCAGTACTTC	CASSRTGPGYSYEQYF
-	TRBV7-2	-	TRBJ2-3	TGTGCCAGCCGGGGAATTTGGACAGATACGCAGTATTTT	CASRGIWTDTQYF
few	TRBV11-2	TRBD2	TRBJ2-1	TGTGCCAGCAGCTTCGGTACTAGCGGCAGGAATGAGCAGTTCTTC	CASSFGTSGRNEQFF
-	TRBV19	TRBD2	TRBJ2-3	TGTGCCAGTAGTTTAAGCGGGGGGAGAGATACGCAGTATTTT	CASSLSGGRDTQYF
-	TRBV6-2/TRBV6-3	-	TRBJ1-3	TGTGCCAGCAGTAACGGACACGGGCGGACTGGAAACACCATATATTTT	CASSNGHGRTGNTIYF
-	TRBV10-1	TRBD2	TRBJ2-3	TGCGCCAGCGCCCCCGGACTAGCGGATTCCACAGATACGCAGTATTTT	CASAPGLADSTDTQYF
-	TRBV18	-	TRBJ1-5	TGTGCCAGCTCTCTAACGGGGGGGAGGGCCCAGCATTTT	CASSLTGGRAQHF
-	TRBV14	-	TRBJ1-4	TGTGCCAGCAGCCAAGCGAGTCCTCTGGGGAGGCTGTTTTTT	CASSQASPLGRLFF
once	TRBV10-3	TRBD2	TRBJ2-7	TGTGCCATCAGTGGGGCGGGACTAGCAACCCCCAATTACGAGCAGTACTTC	CAISGAGLATPNYEQYF
few	TRBV2	-	TRBJ1-2	TGTGCCAGCGCTCAAAAGGCAGGCGAATATGGCTACACCTTC	CASAQKAGEYGYTF
-	TRBV28	-	TRBJ1-5	TGTGCCAGCAGTTTCATAGGGGGTTCAGGTCAGCCCCAGCATTTT	CASSFIGGSGQPQHF
-	TRBV3-1/TRBV3-2	-	TRBJ2-2	TGTGCCAGCAGCCAGCGCACCGGGGAGCTGTTTTTT	CASSQRTGELFF
-	TRBV4-1	-	TRBJ2-7	TGCGCCAGCAGCCAAGTTTCACAGATGAACTACGAGCAGTACTTC	CASSQVSQMNYEQYF
-	TRBV5-4	-	TRBJ1-1	TGTGCCAGCAGCTGGATAGGAGGTCCCACTGAAGCTTTCTTT	CASSWIGGPTEAFF
-	TRBV28	TRBD2	TRBJ2-7	TGTGCCACAAGTCTGACTAGCGACATCTTCTACGAGCAGTACTTC	CATSLTSDIFYEQYF
-	TRBV7-9	TRBD1	TRBJ1-5	TGTGCCAGCAGCTTAGGCACAGGGGACGGCAATCAGCCCCAGCATTTT	CASSLGTGDGNQPQHF
-	TRBV14	-	TRBJ2-5	TGTGCCAGCAGCCAAAACTTTCAAGAGACCCAGTACTTC	CASSQNFQETQYF
-	TRBV27	TRBD2	TRBJ2-1	TGTGCCAGCAGTTTAATCGGGGGGGGATACAATGAGCAGTTCTTC	CASSLIGGGYNEQFF
-	TRBV30	-	TRBJ2-7	TGTGCCTGGAGTGTACTTTCTGGTCTTCCCTCCTACGAGCAGTACTTC	CAWSVLSGLPSYEQYF
-	TRBV5-1	TRBD2	TRBJ2-3	TGCGCCAGCAGCTTGGCGGCTAGCGGGACCTCCACAGATACGCAGTATTTT	CASSLAASGTSTDTQYF
once	TRBV28	-	TRBJ1-4	TGTGCCAGCAGTTTGTCTGACAGCACTAATGAAAAACTGTTTTTT	CASSLSDSTNEKLFF
-	TRBV25-1	TRBD1	TRBJ2-5	TGTGCCAGCAGTAGGGACAGGGGGCCTCTACAAGAGACCCAGTACTTC	CASSRDRGPLQETQYF
-	TRBV27	TRBD1	TRBJ2-5	TGTGCCAGCAGTTCACCCGGGACAGAGTTCCAAGAGACCCAGTACTTC	CASSSPGTEFQETQYF
-	TRBV19	TRBD2	TRBJ2-7	TGTGCCAGTAGGTCCGGGACTAGCCCCTACGAGCAGTACTTC	CASRSGTSPYEQYF
-	TRBV6-5	-	TRBJ1-1	TGTGCCAGCAGCCGTGGAGGGAGGATTGGCGCTGAAGCTTTCTTT	CASSRGGRIGAEAFF
-	TRBV9	-	TRBJ1-2	TGTGCCAGCAGCGTAGTGAGTTATGGCTACACCTTC	CASSVVSYGYTF
-	TRBV3-1/TRBV3-2	TRBD2	TRBJ2-1	TGTGCCAGCAGCCAAGGAGCGCCAAGACTAGCGGCGCTCTCCTACAATGAGCAGTTCTTC	CASSQGAPRLAALSYNEQFF
-	TRBV10-2	TRBD1	TRBJ2-1	TGCGCCAGCAGTGGTTCAGGGGGCGGAAACAATGAGCAGTTCTTC	CASSGSGGGNNEQFF
-	TRBV4-2	TRBD1	TRBJ1-2	TGTGCCAGCAGCCAACAAGACAGGGGAGGAGGCTACACCTTC	CASSQQDRGGGYTF
-	TRBV25-1	-	TRBJ2-7	TGTGCCAGCAGTCTAAACTACGAGCAGTACTTC	CASSLNYEQYF
once	TRBV18	-	TRBJ2-3	TGTGCCAGCTCACCAAGTTGGCAGATCACAGATACGCAGTATTTT	CASSPSWQITDTQYF
-	TRBV10-1	-	TRBJ2-1	TGCGCCAGCAGTGGAGCCACAGGGCGGAGTGAGCAGTTCTTC	CASSGATGRSEQFF
-	TRBV6-5	-	TRBJ2-5	TGTGCCAGCCGAGGACAGTTGTACCAAGAGACCCAGTACTTC	CASRGQLYQETQYF
-	TRBV4-1	TRBD2	TRBJ2-1	TGCGCCAGCAGCCAAATAGCGGGAGGGTCCTACAATGAGCAGTTCTTC	CASSQIAGGSYNEQFF
-	TRBV5-1	-	TRBJ1-5	TGCGCCAGCAGCGACTGGCCAGGCAATCAGCCCCAGCATTTT	CASSDWPGNQPQHF
-	TRBV2	-	TRBJ2-5	TGTGCCAGCATTGGTAAGAGGGAGACCCAGTACTTC	CASIGKRETQYF
-	TRBV4-1	-	TRBJ1-3	TGCGCCAGCAGCCAGGAAATAGATATGAGGACTGGAAACACCATATATTTT	CASSQEIDMRTGNTIYF
-	TRBV29-1	TRBD2	TRBJ2-3	TGCAGCGTCGGGAGCGGGGATCGAACAGATACGCAGTATTTT	CSVGSGDRTDTQYF
-	TRBV28	TRBD2	TRBJ2-1	TGTGCCAGCAGTTTGGGACTAGGGGTCAATGAGCAGTTCTTC	CASSLGLGVNEQFF